This T cell receptor (beta chain) was documented in a study of T cells in Graves' hyperthyroidism and ophthalmopathy. Orbital computed tomography, thyroid ultrasound, serum thyroxine and TRAb, and clinical symptoms together informed the diagnoses. This clonotype showed up just a few times. Its antigen remains unidentified. Amplification of TCR beta CDR3 regions was performed using RNA transcripts as template. The TCR CDR3 first-round RT-PCR relied on the HTBI primer set. TCRdb independently ran MiXCR on the multiplex PCR reads; one entry per CDR3 protein. This table has under 400,000 distinct CDR3 sequences, 15% to 19% appearing once. The germline V gene has CDR1 SGHRS and CDR2 YFSETQ. There are 15 residues in the CDR3. V shed 4 bases and J 0 bases; nucleotides not matched to a gene: 6. Study outcomes and limitations: Blood samples included most of the expanded thyroid clonotypes exceeding 0.001. Model output signaled ophthalmopathy a median roughly 6 months ahead of onset.

The sequence was obtained from a young woman with Graves' hyperthyroidism that later progressed to Graves' ophthalmopathy. This chain uses TRBV5-1 with TRBJ1-2, with TRBD1 identical over 7 bases. The specimen sequenced was blood. CDR3: CASSPLDRPNYGYTF. CDR3 sequence (DNA): TGCGCCAGCAGCCCCTTGGACAGGCCTAACTATGGCTACACCTTC.